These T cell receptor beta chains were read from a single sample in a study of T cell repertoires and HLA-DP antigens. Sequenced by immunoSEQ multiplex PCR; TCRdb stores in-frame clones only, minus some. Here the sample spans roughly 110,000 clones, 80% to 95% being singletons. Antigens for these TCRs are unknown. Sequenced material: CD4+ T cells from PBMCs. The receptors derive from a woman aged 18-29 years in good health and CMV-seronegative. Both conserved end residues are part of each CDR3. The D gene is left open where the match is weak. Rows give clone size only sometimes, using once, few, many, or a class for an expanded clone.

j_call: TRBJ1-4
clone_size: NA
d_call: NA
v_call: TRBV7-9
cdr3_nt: TGTGCCAGCAGCTTAGGGAGGGGCGCTAATGAAAAACTGTTTTTT
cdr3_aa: CASSLGRGANEKLFF

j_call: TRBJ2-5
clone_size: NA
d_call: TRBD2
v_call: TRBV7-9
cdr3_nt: TGTGCCAGCAGCTTAGTCGGTGGCGGGAGTTGGGAGACCCAGTACTTC
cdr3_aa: CASSLVGGGSWETQYF

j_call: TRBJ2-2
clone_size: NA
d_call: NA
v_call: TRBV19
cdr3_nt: TGTGCCAGTAGTTTTGAGAGGAACACCGGGGAGCTGTTTTTT
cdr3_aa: CASSFERNTGELFF

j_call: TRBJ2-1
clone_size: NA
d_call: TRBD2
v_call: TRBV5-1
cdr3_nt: TGCGCCAGCAGCGCCGGGACTAGCTTCACAGATGAGCAGTTCTTC
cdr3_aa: CASSAGTSFTDEQFF

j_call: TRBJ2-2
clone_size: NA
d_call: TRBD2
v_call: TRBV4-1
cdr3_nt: TGCGCCAGCAGCCCCGAGTTATTAGCGGGCCATTCGAGGGTCGGGAACACCGGGGAGCTGTTTTTT
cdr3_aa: CASSPELLAGHSRVGNTGELFF

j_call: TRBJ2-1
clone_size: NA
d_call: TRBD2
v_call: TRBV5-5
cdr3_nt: TGTGCCAGCACGGGGACTAAAGATGAGCAGTTCTTC
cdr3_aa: CASTGTKDEQFF

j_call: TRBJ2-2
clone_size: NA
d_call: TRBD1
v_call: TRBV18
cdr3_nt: TGTGCCTCCAAGCGAGGACAGGGTTCAGGGGAGCTGTTTTTT
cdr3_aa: CASKRGQGSGELFF

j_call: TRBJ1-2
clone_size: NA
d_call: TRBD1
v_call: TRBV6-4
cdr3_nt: TGTGCCAGCAGTTCCACGGGACAGGGTCCCTATGGCTACACCTTC
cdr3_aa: CASSSTGQGPYGYTF

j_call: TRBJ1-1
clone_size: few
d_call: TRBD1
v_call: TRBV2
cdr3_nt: TGTGCCAGCAGTAAACAGGGGGCCGCTGAAGCTTTCTTT
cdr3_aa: CASSKQGAAEAFF

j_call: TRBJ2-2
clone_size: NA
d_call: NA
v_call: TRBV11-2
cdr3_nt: TGTGCCAGCAGCTTTACTAGACACAGCGGGGAGCTGTTTTTT
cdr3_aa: CASSFTRHSGELFF

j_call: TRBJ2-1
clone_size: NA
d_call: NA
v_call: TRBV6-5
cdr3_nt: TGTGCCAGCACCGAGGGGGGTGAGCAGTTCTTC
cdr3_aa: CASTEGGEQFF

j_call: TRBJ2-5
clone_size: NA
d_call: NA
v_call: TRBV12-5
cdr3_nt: TGTGCTAGCGTCCCACGGGGTAGAGAGACCCAGTACTTC
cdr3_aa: CASVPRGRETQYF

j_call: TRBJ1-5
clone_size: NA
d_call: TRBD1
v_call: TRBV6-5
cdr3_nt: TGTGCCAGCAGTACCGGACAGGGCAATCAGCCCCAGCATTTT
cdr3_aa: CASSTGQGNQPQHF

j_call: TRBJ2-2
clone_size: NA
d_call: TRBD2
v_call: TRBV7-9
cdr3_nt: TGTGCCAGCAGTTCTAGCGGGAGGGGCGCCGGGGAGCTGTTTTTT
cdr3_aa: CASSSSGRGAGELFF

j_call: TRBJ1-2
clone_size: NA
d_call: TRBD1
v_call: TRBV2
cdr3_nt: TGTGCCAGCAGGGACAGGGTCTATGGCTACACCTTC
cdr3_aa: CASRDRVYGYTF

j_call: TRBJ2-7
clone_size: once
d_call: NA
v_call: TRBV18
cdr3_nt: TGTGCCAGCTCACCAGGAGGACCCTACGAGCAGTACTTC
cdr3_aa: CASSPGGPYEQYF

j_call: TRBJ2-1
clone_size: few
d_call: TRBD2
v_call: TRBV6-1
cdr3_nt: TGTGCCAGCAGTACGACTAGCGGGAACTACAATGAGCAGTTCTTC
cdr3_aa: CASSTTSGNYNEQFF

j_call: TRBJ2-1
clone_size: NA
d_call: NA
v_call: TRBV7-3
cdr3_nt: TGTGCCAGCAGCTTTGTTTCGGGAAAACCCTACAATGAGCAGTTCTTC
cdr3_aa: CASSFVSGKPYNEQFF

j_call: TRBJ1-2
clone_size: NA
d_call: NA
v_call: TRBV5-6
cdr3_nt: TGTGCCAGCAGCTTTGGGCCCCTCACGCTTTGGGATGGCTACACCTTC
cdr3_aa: CASSFGPLTLWDGYTF

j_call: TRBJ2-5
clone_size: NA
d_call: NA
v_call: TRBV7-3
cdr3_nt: TGTGCCAGCAGCCGGGGGGCTCAGGAGACCCAGTACTTC
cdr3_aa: CASSRGAQETQYF

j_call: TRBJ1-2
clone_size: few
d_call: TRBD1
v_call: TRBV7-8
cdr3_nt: TGTGCCAGCAGCTTCAGGGGGGATGGCTACACCTTC
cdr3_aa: CASSFRGDGYTF

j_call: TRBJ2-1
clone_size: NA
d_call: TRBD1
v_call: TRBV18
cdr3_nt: TGTGCCAGCTCACCCGACAGGGGTTGGAATGAGCAGTTCTTC
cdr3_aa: CASSPDRGWNEQFF

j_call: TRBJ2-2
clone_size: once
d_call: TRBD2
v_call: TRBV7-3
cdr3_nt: TGTGCCAGCAGCTCTACCGTAGCGGGAGAAATAGGGGAGCTGTTTTTT
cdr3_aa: CASSSTVAGEIGELFF

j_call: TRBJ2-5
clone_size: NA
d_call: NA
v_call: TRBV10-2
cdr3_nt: TGCGCCAGCAGTAGGAGGGAGACCCAGTACTTC
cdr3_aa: CASSRRETQYF

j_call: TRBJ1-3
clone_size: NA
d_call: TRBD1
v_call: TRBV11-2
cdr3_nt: TGTGCCAGCAGCTTGGACAGGGCAACTGGAAACACCATATATTTT
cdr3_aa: CASSLDRATGNTIYF

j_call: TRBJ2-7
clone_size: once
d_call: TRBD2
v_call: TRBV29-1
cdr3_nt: TGCAGCGTTGAAGGAGCGGGACCATCCTACGAGCAGTACTTC
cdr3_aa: CSVEGAGPSYEQYF

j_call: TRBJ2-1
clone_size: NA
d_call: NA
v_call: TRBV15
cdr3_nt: TGTGCCACCAGCGCAAACTCTCACAATGAGCAGTTCTTC
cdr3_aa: CATSANSHNEQFF

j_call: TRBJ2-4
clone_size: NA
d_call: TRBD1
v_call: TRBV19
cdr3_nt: TGTGCCAGTAGTACCGGGACAGTGAAAAACATTCAGTACTTC
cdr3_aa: CASSTGTVKNIQYF

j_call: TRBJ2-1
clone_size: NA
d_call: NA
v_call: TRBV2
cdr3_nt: TGTGCCAGCAGCCTCCCGCCGGGAAATGAGCAGTTCTTC
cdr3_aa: CASSLPPGNEQFF

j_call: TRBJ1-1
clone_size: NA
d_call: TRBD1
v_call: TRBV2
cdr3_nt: TGTGCCAGCAGTGTTTCACAGGGGCGTAGGACTGAAGCTTTCTTT
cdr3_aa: CASSVSQGRRTEAFF

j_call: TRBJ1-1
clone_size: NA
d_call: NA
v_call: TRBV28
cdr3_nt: TGTGCCAGCAGTTTAGGCAGGGTGACTGAAGCTTTCTTT
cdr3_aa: CASSLGRVTEAFF

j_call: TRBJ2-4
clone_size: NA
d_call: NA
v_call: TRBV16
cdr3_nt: TGTGCCAGCAGCCAATCGTCCCCAATTCAGTACTTC
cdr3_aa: CASSQSSPIQYF

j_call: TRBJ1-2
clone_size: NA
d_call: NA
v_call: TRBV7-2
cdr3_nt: TGTGCCAGCAGCTCCCAGGGGTCTCGTTATGGCTACACCTTC
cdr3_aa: CASSSQGSRYGYTF

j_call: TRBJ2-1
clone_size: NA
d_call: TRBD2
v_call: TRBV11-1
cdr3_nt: TGTGCCAGCAGACCCGGGACTAGCGGGAACAATGAGCAGTTCTTC
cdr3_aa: CASRPGTSGNNEQFF

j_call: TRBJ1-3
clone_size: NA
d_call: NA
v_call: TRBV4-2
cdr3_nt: TGTGCCAGCAGCCCGCGACAGACGACTTCTGGAAACACCATATATTTT
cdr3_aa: CASSPRQTTSGNTIYF

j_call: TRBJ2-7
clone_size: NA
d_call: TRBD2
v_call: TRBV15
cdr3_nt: TGTGCCACCAGCAGAGACCCCCGACGGGGCGGGGGCTACGAGCAGTACTTC
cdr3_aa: CATSRDPRRGGGYEQYF

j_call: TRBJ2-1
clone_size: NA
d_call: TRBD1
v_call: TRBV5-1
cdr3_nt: TGCGCCAGCAGCTACCGGGGACAGGGATACAATGAGCAGTTCTTC
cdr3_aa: CASSYRGQGYNEQFF

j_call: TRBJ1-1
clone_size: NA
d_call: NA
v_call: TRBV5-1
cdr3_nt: TGCGCCAGCAGCTTGCCAGAAAACACTGAAGCTTTCTTT
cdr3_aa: CASSLPENTEAFF

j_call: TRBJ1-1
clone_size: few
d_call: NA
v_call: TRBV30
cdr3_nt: TGTGCCTGGACCGGGGACTCCTACACTGAAGCTTTCTTT
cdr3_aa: CAWTGDSYTEAFF

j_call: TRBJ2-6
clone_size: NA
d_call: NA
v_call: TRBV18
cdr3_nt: TGTGCCAGCTCCCCCAGCGGGGCCAACGTCCTGACTTTC
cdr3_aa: CASSPSGANVLTF

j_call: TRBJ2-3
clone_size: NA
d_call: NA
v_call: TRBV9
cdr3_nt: TGTGCCAGCAGCGTAGCAGGGGTAGATACGCAGTATTTT
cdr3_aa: CASSVAGVDTQYF

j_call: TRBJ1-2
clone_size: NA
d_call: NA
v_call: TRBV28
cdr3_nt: TGTGCCAGCAGTTTAAGCGGTCTCTATGGCTACACCTTC
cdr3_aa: CASSLSGLYGYTF

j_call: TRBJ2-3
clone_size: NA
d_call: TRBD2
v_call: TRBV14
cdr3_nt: TGTGCCAGCAGCCACACTAGCGGGAGGGCCTCAGATACGCAGTATTTT
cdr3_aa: CASSHTSGRASDTQYF

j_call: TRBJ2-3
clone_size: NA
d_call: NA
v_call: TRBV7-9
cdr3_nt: TGTGCCAGCAGCTACAGACCCGGAGCCCTCCCAGATACGCAGTATTTT
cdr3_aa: CASSYRPGALPDTQYF

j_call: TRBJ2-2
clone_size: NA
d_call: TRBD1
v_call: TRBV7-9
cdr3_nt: TGTGCCAGCAGTCCTAACAGGGGGCTAGCACTAAACACCGGGGAGCTGTTTTTT
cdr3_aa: CASSPNRGLALNTGELFF

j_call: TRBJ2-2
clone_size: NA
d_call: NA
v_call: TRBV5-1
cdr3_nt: TGCGCCAGCACCCCCGGGACACTTGGGTCCGGGGAGCTGTTTTTT
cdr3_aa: CASTPGTLGSGELFF

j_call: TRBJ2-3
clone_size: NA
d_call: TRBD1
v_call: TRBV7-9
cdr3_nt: TGTGCCAGCAGCTTAGGGGGACAGAGGGCAGATACGCAGTATTTT
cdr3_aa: CASSLGGQRADTQYF

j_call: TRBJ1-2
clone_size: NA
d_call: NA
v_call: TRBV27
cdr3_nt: TGTGCCAGCAGTTTGGGACGGCTCTATGGCTACACCTTC
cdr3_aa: CASSLGRLYGYTF

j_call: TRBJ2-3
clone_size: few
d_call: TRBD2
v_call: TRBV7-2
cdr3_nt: TGTGCCAGCAGCCCGGGACTAGCGACGCAGTATTTT
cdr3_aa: CASSPGLATQYF

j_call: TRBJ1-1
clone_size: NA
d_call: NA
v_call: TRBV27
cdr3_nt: TGTGCCAGCAGGATTCTCCCGGGGACTGAAGCTTTCTTT
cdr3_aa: CASRILPGTEAFF

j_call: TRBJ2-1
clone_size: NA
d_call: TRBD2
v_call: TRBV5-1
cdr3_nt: TGCGCCAGCAGCCCGGAGGGACTAGCGGGCGGGCGGCAGTTCTTC
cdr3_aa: CASSPEGLAGGRQFF

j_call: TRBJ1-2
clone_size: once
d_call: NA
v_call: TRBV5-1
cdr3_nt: TGCGCCAGCAGCTTGTACCGAATCGCTGATAATAACTATGGCTACACCTTC
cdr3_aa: CASSLYRIADNNYGYTF

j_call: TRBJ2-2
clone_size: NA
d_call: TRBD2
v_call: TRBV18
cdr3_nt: TGTGCCAGCTCTCAGGGACTAGCCGACACCGGGGAGCTGTTTTTT
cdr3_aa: CASSQGLADTGELFF

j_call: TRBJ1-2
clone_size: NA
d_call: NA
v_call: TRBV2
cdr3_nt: TGTGCCAGCAGCGCAGACGGCAGGGGATCGGATGGCTACACCTTC
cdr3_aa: CASSADGRGSDGYTF

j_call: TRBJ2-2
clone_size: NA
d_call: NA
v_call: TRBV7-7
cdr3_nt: TGTGCTAGCAGCTTAGCCCGGGGTTCCGGGGAGCTGTTTTTT
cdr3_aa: CASSLARGSGELFF

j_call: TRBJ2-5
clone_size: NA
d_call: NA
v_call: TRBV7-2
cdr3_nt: TGTGCCAGCAGCTTAGTTCGACAGAGGGGTCGAGAGACCCAGTACTTC
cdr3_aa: CASSLVRQRGRETQYF